This TCR beta chain was captured in a study of beta chain features in type 1 diabetes. Populations obtained by sorting all exceeded 95% purity. Sequencing targeted expressed TCRB transcripts, as all isolated RNA had been reverse transcribed. The repertoire was sequenced with immunoSEQ multiplex PCR; TCRdb's copy has only in-frame clones and lacks some. The sample records 500,000 to 700,000 clones, 15% being singletons. The CDR3 runs to 14 residues. Germline V gene data show CDR1 as SGHVS and CDR2 as FNYEAQ. Trimming cost V 2 bases and J 6 bases, with 13 bases left between them. The genes are TRBV7-6 and TRBJ1-1; D possibly corresponds to TRBD1 (5 bases). This clonotype was sampled from a man younger than 35 in good health. What was sequenced was naive CD4+ T cells from blood. The CDR3 region has the DNA TGTGCCAGCAGCTTAAGTGAGGGACGGGCTGAAGCTTTCTTT. Translating it yields CASSLSEGRAEAFF.